Ten or more counts support the clone carrying this T cell receptor (beta chain). Antigen unknown. The data were obtained in a study of T cells after yellow fever vaccination. Study as a whole: SMART-Seq v4 Ultra Low Input prepared the low-cell-number fractions. Study results and limitations: Booster samples showed a return of most primary-vaccination clones (roughly 96% CD4, approximately 90% CD8).

V was clipped by 4 bases and J by 1 base, with 13 bases between them. The CDR3 consists of 15 residues. Germline loops: CDR1 LGHDT, CDR2 YNNKEL (reference sequence). TCR cDNA, made by 5'RACE template switching, carried an added universal primer site and UMIs. Using its own MiXCR run on the 5' RACE reads, TCRdb lists one record per CDR3 protein. Of a few hundred thousand distinct CDR3 sequences in the sample, 3.6% were seen once. The sequencing used PBMCs, collected 15 days after the yellow fever booster vaccination. The clonotype originates from a man aged 18 to 30 who received the YFV17D yellow fever vaccine. The V gene is TRBV3-1, the J gene TRBJ2-5; D unclear. The CDR3 region has the DNA TGTGCCAGCAGCCGCCTGGGTGGCTTCCAAGAGACCCAGTACTTC. This codes for CASSRLGGFQETQYF.